A single sample is the source of the 7 T cell receptor beta chains below, sequenced in a study of human thymus T cells. Corrective heart surgery yielded the resections from which the thymus tissue came. The repertoire was sequenced with immunoSEQ multiplex PCR; TCRdb's copy has only in-frame clones and lacks some. The profile shows some 130,000 clones, about 94% of them singletons. The sample was thymus tissue. These receptors all come from a boy under two years old with a congenital heart defect but otherwise immunologically healthy.

The sample holds one count of this clone. The V call is TRBV5-4, the J call TRBJ2-4; D might be TRBD2 (7 bases). Germline lookup yields CDR1 SGHNT and CDR2 YYREEE (reference sequence). This CDR3 region has 13 residues. With 1 base removed from V and 13 bases from J, the gap between germline ends came to 15 bases. For the CDR3, the DNA is TGTGCCAGCAGCTTGAGGCCAGGGGAGGGACAGTACTTC. It specifies CASSLRPGEGQYF.

The gene calls are TRBV7-8 and TRBJ1-2, with unresolved D. This CDR3 spans 13 amino acids. Germline assignment: CDR1 SGHVS and CDR2 FQNEAQ. Trimming took 5 bases from V and 1 from J, leaving 8 bases between them. The CDR3 loop reads CASSRDGNYGYTF. DNA for the CDR3: TGTGCCAGCAGCAGAGACGGTAACTATGGCTACACCTTC.

The chain couples TRBV27 to TRBJ2-3, with D possibly matching TRBD1 (6 bases). V was cut by 5 bases and J by 6 bases, with 15 bases left in between. In germline, CDR1 is MNHEY, CDR2 SMNVEV (reference sequence). The length of the CDR3 is 14 residues. CDR3 residues: CASSPETGMDTQYF. The CDR3 coding sequence is TGTGCCAGCAGTCCCGAAACAGGGATGGATACGCAGTATTTT.

This clone was picked up one time. V usage is TRBV18 and J usage is TRBJ1-1; unclear D gene. There are 15 residues in the CDR3. Germline V gene sequence: CDR1 KGHSH, CDR2 LQKENI. The germline V and J ends were trimmed by 0 bases and 3 bases, with 11 bases remaining between them. As DNA, the CDR3 is TGTGCCAGCTCACCACCGAAGTCCGGCTACACTGAAGCTTTCTTT. Amino acid sequence: CASSPPKSGYTEAFF.

The rearrangement links TRBV15 to TRBJ1-6, with a weak D call TRBD1 (5 bases). V gave up 3 bases and J gave up 10 bases, with 13 bases separating them. The CDR3 loop spans 14 amino acids. Germline V gene data show CDR1 as LNHNV and CDR2 as YYDKDF (reference sequence). CDR3 in DNA: TGTGCCACCAGCAGTGGGACTGAGGGGTCACCCCTCCACTTT. The encoded protein is CATSSGTEGSPLHF.

Details on this clone: Its ends do not fully match the called genes, so a read error is possible. The genes are TRBV5-4 and TRBJ2-1; 13 nucleotides line up with TRBD2. Germline V lookup: CDR1 SGHNT, CDR2 YYREEE (reference sequence). There are 17 residues in the CDR3. The CDR3 loop reads CASSPGLAGVSSNEQFF. CDR3 bases: TGTGCCAGCAGCCCTGGACTAGCGGGGGTTTCCTCCAATGAGCAGTTCTTC.

The chain combines TRBV30 with TRBJ1-6; D uncertain. Trimming cost V 1 base and J 1 base, with 14 bases left between them. This CDR3 has 17 residues. CDR1 is GTSNPN and CDR2 is SVGIG in the germline V gene (reference sequence). This CDR3 is CAWSAPNLRSYNSPLHF. The CDR3, as DNA: TGTGCCTGGAGTGCACCGAATCTTAGGTCCTATAATTCACCCCTCCACTTT.